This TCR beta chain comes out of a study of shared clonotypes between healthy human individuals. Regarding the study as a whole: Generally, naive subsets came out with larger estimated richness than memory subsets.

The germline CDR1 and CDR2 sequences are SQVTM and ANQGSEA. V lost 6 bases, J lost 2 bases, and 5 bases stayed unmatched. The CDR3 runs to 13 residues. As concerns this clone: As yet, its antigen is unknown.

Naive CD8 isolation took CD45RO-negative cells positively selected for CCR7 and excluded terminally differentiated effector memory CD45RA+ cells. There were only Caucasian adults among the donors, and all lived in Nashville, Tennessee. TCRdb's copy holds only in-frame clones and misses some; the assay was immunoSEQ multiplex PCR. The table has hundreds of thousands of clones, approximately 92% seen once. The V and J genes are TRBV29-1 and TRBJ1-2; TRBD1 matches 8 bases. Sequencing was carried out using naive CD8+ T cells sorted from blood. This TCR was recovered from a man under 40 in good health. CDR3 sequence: CSVTGGSNYGYTF. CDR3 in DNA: TGCAGCGTAACAGGGGGTTCGAACTATGGCTACACCTTC.